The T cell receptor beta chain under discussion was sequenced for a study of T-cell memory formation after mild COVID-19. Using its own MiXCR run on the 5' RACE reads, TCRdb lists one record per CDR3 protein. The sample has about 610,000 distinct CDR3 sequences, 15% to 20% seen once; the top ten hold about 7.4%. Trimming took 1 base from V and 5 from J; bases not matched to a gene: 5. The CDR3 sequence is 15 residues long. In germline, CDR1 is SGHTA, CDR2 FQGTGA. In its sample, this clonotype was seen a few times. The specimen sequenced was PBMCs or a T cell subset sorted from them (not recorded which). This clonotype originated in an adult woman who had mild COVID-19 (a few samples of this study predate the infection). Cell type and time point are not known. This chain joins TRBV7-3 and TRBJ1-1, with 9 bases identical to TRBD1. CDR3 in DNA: TGTGCCAGCAGCTTAAGGTCGACAGGGGGGACTGAAGCTTTCTTT. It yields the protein CASSLRSTGGTEAFF.